This T cell receptor beta chain was sequenced in a study of T cells after yellow fever vaccination. TCRdb analysed the 5' RACE reads with MiXCR anew, one entry per CDR3 protein. The table has some 390,000 distinct CDR3 sequences, roughly a sixth seen once. V gave up 6 bases and J gave up 5 bases, with 16 bases separating them. Germline V gives CDR1 DFQATT, CDR2 SNEGSKA (reference sequence). This CDR3 has 13 residues. Here the sequenced sample was PBMCs, taken before the yellow fever booster vaccination. The source is a man aged 18 to 30 who received the YFV17D yellow fever vaccine. The chain has TRBV20-1 and TRBJ1-1, with D possibly TRBD1 on 6 matching bases. The CDR3 coding sequence is TGCAGTGCCAGAAAGGACAGAGGAACTGAAGCTTTCTTT. This encodes CSARKDRGTEAFF.